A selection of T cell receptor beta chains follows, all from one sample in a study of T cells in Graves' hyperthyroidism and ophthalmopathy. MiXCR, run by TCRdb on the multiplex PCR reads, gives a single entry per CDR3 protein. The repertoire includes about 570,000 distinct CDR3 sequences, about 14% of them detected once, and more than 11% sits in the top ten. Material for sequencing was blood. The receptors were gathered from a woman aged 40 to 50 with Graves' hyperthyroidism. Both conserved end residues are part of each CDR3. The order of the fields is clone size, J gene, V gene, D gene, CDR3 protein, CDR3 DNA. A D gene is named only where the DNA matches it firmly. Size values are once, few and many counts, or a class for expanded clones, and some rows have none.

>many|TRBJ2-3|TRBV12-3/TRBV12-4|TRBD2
CASSGSGTTDTQYF
TGTGCCAGCAGTGGTAGCGGGACCACAGATACGCAGTATTTT
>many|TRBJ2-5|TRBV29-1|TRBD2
CSVGTSGGRGETQYF
TGCAGCGTCGGGACTAGCGGGGGACGAGGAGAGACCCAGTACTTC
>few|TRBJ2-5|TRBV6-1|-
CASSWVGGVQETQYF
TGTGCCAGCAGTTGGGTAGGAGGGGTCCAAGAGACCCAGTACTTC
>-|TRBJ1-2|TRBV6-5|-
CASSYGAGKNYGYTF
TGTGCCAGCAGTTACGGTGCGGGGAAGAACTATGGCTACACCTTC
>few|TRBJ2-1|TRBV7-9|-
CASSLALTSLWNEQFF
TGTGCCAGCAGCTTAGCGCTCACCTCCCTCTGGAATGAGCAGTTCTTC
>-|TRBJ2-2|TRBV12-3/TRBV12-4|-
CASSFRPGLSTGELFF
TGTGCCAGCAGTTTCCGACCGGGACTTTCCACCGGGGAGCTGTTTTTT
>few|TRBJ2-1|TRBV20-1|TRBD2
CSARDREREEWWRDEQFF
TGCAGTGCTAGAGATCGAGAGCGGGAGGAATGGTGGAGGGATGAGCAGTTCTTT
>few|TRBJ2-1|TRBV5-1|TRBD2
CASSSGGEQFF
TGCGCCAGCAGCTCGGGAGGGGAGCAGTTCTTC
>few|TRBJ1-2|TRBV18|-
CASSPAREYGYTF
TGTGCCAGCTCACCAGCCAGGGAGTATGGCTACACCTTC
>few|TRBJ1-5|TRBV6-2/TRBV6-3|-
CASSPLQGDSNQPQHF
TGTGCCAGCAGCCCCCTGCAGGGTGACAGCAATCAGCCCCAGCATTTT
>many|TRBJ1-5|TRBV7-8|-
CASSAGGLGGNQPQHF
TGTGCCAGCAGCGCCGGGGGCTTAGGAGGGAATCAGCCCCAGCATTTT
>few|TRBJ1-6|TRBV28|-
CASSLRTVINSPLHF
TGTGCCAGCAGTTTGAGGACAGTTATTAATTCACCCCTCCACTTT
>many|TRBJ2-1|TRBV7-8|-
CASSLVQGPQNRLYNEQFF
TGTGCCAGCAGCTTAGTGCAGGGGCCGCAAAACAGACTTTACAATGAGCAGTTCTTC
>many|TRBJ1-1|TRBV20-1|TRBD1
CSARPTSTGSYTEAFF
TGCAGTGCTAGACCAACCTCGACAGGGTCTTACACTGAAGCTTTCTTT
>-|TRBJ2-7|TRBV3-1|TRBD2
CASSLSSGGYEQYF
TGTGCCAGCAGCTTATCGAGCGGGGGCTACGAGCAGTACTTC
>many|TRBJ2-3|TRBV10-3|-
CAISGRGPDTQYF
TGTGCCATCAGCGGCAGGGGCCCGGATACGCAGTATTTT
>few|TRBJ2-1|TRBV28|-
CASSALSIVAETNEQFF
TGTGCCAGCAGCGCCTTGAGTATCGTAGCGGAAACCAATGAGCAGTTCTTC
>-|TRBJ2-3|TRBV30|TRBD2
CAWSATSGFTDTLYF
TGTGCCTGGAGTGCGACTAGCGGATTCACAGATACGCTGTATTTT
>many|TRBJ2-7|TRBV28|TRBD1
CASSLVLQTGREQYF
TGTGCCAGCAGTTTAGTACTACAGACAGGGCGCGAGCAGTACTTC
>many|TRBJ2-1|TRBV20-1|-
CSARTTDEQFF
TGCAGTGCTAGAACTACTGATGAGCAGTTCTTC
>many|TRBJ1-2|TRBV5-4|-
CASSLRPGDGYTF
TGTGCCAGCAGCTTGCGCCCAGGGGACGGCTACACCTTC
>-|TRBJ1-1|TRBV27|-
CASSFGAPAVGTEAFF
TGTGCCAGCAGTTTTGGGGCCCCAGCGGTTGGCACTGAAGCTTTCTTT
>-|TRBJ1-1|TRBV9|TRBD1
CASSHELQGDTEAFF
TGTGCCAGCAGCCACGAACTACAGGGGGACACTGAAGCTTTCTTT
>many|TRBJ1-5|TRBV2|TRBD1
CASRTGTADGNQPQHF
TGTGCCAGCAGAACCGGGACAGCGGATGGCAATCAGCCCCAGCATTTT
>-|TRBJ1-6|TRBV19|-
CASTAGQQLNSPLHF
TGTGCCAGTACCGCAGGACAGCAACTTAATTCACCCCTCCACTTT
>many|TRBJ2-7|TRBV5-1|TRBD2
CASKLAGSYEQYF
TGCGCCAGCAAACTAGCGGGGTCCTACGAGCAGTACTTC
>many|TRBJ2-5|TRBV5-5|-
CASSSLGTAQETQYF
TGTGCCAGCAGCTCCCTCGGGACGGCCCAAGAGACCCAGTACTTC
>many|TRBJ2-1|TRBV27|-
CASRQAGAGLGEQFF
TGTGCCAGCAGGCAAGCAGGGGCAGGTTTGGGTGAGCAGTTCTTC
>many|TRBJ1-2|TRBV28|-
CASSPTKGRYGYTF
TGTGCCAGCAGTCCCACCAAAGGCCGCTATGGCTACACCTTC
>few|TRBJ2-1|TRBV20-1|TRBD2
CSASSGTSSYNEQFF
TGCAGTGCTAGCTCCGGGACTAGTTCCTACAATGAGCAGTTCTTC
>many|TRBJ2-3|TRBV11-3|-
CASSSGGATDTQYF
TGTGCCAGCAGCTCCGGGGGAGCCACAGATACGCAGTATTTT
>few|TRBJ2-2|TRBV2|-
CASSEPPQELFF
TGTGCCAGCAGTGAACCCCCACAGGAGCTGTTTTTT
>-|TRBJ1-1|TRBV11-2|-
CASSFLQGTSFGTVAFF
TGTGCCAGCAGCTTTTTACAAGGAACCTCGTTTGGAACTGTAGCTTTCTTT
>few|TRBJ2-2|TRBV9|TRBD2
CASSVNIGGGNTGELFF
TGTGCCAGCAGCGTAAATATTGGGGGGGGAAACACCGGGGAGCTGTTTTTT
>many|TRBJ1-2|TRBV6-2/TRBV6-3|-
CASSYSGDYGYTF
TGTGCCAGCAGTTACTCAGGGGACTATGGCTACACCTTC
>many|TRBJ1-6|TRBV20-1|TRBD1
CSAIGQGGFSPLHF
TGCAGTGCTATAGGACAGGGGGGATTTTCACCCCTCCACTTT
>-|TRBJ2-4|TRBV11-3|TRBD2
CASSSKRDIAKNIQYF
TGTGCCAGCAGCTCGAAGCGGGATATAGCCAAAAACATTCAGTACTTC
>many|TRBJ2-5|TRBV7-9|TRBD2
CASSPKLVTSGRGQETQYF
TGTGCCAGCAGCCCCAAACTAGTCACTAGCGGGAGGGGTCAAGAGACCCAGTACTTC
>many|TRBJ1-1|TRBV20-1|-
CSARQSEAFF
TGCAGTGCAAGACAGTCTGAAGCTTTCTTT
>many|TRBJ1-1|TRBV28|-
CARTVVDTEAFF
TGTGCCAGGACAGTAGTGGACACTGAAGCTTTCTTT